This TCR beta chain came from a study of blood T cells in healthy people across ages. On this clonotype itself: Its specificity is not known.

The V and J ends lost 8 bases and 2 bases respectively, with 12 bases between them. CDR3 length: 13 amino acids. Germline CDR1 reads SNHLY; CDR2 reads FYNNEI. Overall study findings and caveats: Unsorted PBMCs ruled out conclusive naive versus antigen-experienced comparison. Greater diversity and more naive CD4+ cells were seen in long-lived donors than in aged donors. Researchers judged that diversity estimates from one million T cells fell short of true values.

The authors ran a second PCR of roughly 7 to 11 cycles using a sample-barcoded 5' primer and a J-beta primer mix. From the 5' RACE reads, TCRdb called clonotypes with MiXCR, one entry per CDR3 protein. The data contain 650,000 to 1,000,000 distinct CDR3 sequences, roughly 40% of them singletons. Each donor was a healthy Caucasian individual from Russia, aged roughly 6 to 90. The clonotype was recovered from a man aged 18 to 29 in good health. The sequencing input was blood. The V and J genes are TRBV2 and TRBJ2-5; D is undetermined. The CDR3 is CASGSGRQETQYF. The CDR3, as DNA: TGTGCCAGCGGATCCGGCAGGCAAGAGACCCAGTACTTC.